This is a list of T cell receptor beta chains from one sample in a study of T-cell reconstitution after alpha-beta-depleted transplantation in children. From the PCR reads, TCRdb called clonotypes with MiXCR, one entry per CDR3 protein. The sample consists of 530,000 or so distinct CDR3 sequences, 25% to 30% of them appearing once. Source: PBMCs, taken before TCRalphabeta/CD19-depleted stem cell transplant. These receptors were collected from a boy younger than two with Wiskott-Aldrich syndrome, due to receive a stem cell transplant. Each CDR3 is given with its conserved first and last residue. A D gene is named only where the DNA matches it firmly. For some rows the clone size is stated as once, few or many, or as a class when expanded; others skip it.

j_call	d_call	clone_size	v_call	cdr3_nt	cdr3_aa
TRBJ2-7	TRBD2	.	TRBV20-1	TGCAGTGCTAACGCGGGACTAGCTTATAACAAATACGAGCAGTACTTC	CSANAGLAYNKYEQYF
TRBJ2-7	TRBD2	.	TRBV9	TGTGCCAGCAGCGTAGCACTAGCGGGAGCCGAGCAGTACTTC	CASSVALAGAEQYF
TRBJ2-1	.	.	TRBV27	TGTGCCAGCAGTTTCGCCCTTAAAGTGGCGAGGGATGATGAGCAGTTCTTC	CASSFALKVARDDEQFF
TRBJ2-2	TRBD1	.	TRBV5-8	TGTGCCAGCAGCTTTCCGACAGGGTTAACGAACACCGGGGAGCTGTTTTTT	CASSFPTGLTNTGELFF
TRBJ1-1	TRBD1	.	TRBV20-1	TGCAGTGCTAGACCCACAGGGGAGACTGAAGCTTTCTTT	CSARPTGETEAFF
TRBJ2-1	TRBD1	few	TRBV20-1	TGCAGTGCCGAGACAGGGATCAATGAGCAGTTCTTC	CSAETGINEQFF
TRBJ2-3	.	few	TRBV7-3	TGTGCCAGCAGCTTATCCGAAGGGGGTTATACAGATACGCAGTATTTT	CASSLSEGGYTDTQYF
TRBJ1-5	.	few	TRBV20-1	TGCAGTGCTAGAGAGGGAAGTGGACAGCCCCAGCATTTT	CSAREGSGQPQHF
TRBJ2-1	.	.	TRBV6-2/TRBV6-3	TGTGCCAGCAGGCCCTTCTCTGGCGGGAAAGTGGGGAATGAGCAGTTCTTC	CASRPFSGGKVGNEQFF
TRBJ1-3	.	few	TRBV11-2	TGTGCCAGCAGCTTAGAAGGTGTACACACCATATATTTT	CASSLEGVHTIYF
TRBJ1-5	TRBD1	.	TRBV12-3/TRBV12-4	TGTGCCAGCAGTTTCAGGACAGGGTGGAGCAATCAGCCCCAGCATTTT	CASSFRTGWSNQPQHF
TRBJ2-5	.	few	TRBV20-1	TGCAGTGCTAGAGGAAGGAGGGGCGCAGAGACCCAGTACTTC	CSARGRRGAETQYF
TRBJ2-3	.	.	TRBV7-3	TGTGCCAGCAGCTTGGGATATGACCTCCCGCAGTATTTT	CASSLGYDLPQYF
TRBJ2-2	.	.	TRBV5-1	TGCGCCAGCAGCTTATTGTCGGGGCAGGTGAACACCGGGGAGCTGTTTTTT	CASSLLSGQVNTGELFF
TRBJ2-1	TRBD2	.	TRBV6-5	TGTGCCAGCAGCCCGAAACGGGTAGCGGGATCGATTGAGCAGTTCTTC	CASSPKRVAGSIEQFF
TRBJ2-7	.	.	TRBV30	TGTGCCTGGAGTGTCGGAGGGTACGGCGAGCAGTACTTC	CAWSVGGYGEQYF
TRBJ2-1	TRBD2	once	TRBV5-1	TGCGCCAGCAGCCGGTGGACTAGCGGGGTAAATGAGCAGTTCTTC	CASSRWTSGVNEQFF
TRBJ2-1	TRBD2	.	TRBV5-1	TGCGCCAGCAGCTTGGGGACTAGCGGGAGTACTGAGCAGTTCTTC	CASSLGTSGSTEQFF
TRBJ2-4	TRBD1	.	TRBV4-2	TGTGCCAGCAGCCTAGATGACAGGGTGAACATTCAGTACTTC	CASSLDDRVNIQYF
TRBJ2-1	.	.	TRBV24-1	TGTGCCACCAGTGGGAGGGGGGCCTACAATGAGCAGTTCTTC	CATSGRGAYNEQFF
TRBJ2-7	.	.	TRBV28	TGTGCCAGCAGTTTTGTGCCAGGGACCCACGAGCAGTACTTC	CASSFVPGTHEQYF
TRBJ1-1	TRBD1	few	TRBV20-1	TGCAGTTCTGACAGGGGGCGGTCGGACACTGAAGCTTTCTTT	CSSDRGRSDTEAFF
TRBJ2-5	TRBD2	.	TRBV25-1	TGTGCCAGCAGTGAATGGGAACATTCCGGGACTAGGGAGACCCAGTACTTC	CASSEWEHSGTRETQYF
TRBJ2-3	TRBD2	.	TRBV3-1	TGTGCCAGCAGTCCTGATCCTAGCGGATCCTGGAATACGCAGTATTTT	CASSPDPSGSWNTQYF
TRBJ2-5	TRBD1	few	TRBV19	TGTGCCAGTAGTATGCTAGGGACAGGGGTACAAGAGACCCAGTACTTC	CASSMLGTGVQETQYF
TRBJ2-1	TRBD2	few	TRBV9	TGTGCCAGCAGCACGACAGCCGGGACTAGCGACAATGAGCAGTTCTTC	CASSTTAGTSDNEQFF
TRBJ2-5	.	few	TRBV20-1	TGCAGTGCTAGAGGAACCCGGGAGACCCAGTACTTC	CSARGTRETQYF
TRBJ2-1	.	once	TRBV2	TGTGCCACCAGAAGGGCGGCTGAGCAGTTCTTC	CATRRAAEQFF
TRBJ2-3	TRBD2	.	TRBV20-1	TGCAGTGCTAGAGATCTTGCGGGAGCAACAGATACGCAGTATTTT	CSARDLAGATDTQYF
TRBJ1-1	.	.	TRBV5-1	TGCGCCAGCAGCTTGGAGCGCGCTGCTGAAGCTTTCTTT	CASSLERAAEAFF
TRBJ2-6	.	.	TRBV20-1	TGCAGTCCCAGCTCTGGGGCCAACGTCCTGACTTTC	CSPSSGANVLTF
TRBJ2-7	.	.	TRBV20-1	TGCAGTGTCGGGTCCGAGCAGTACTTC	CSVGSEQYF
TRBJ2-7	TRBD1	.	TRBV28	TGTGCCAGCAGTACACGGGACAGGAAATTCGAGCAGTACTTC	CASSTRDRKFEQYF
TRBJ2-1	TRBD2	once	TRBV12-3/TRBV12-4	TGTGCCACCAGTGATCCGCGGACTAGCGGGATAGGAAATGAGCAGTTCTTC	CATSDPRTSGIGNEQFF
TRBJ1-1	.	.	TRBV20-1	TGCAGTGCCAGGCCACGGGAAACTGAAGCTTTCTTT	CSARPRETEAFF
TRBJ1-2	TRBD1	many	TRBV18	TGTGCCAGCTCAGAGACAGGGACCCGCTATGGCTACACCTTC	CASSETGTRYGYTF
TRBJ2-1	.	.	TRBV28	TGTGCCAGCAGTTTCCTTGGGCCTCGACTCCTACACGATGAGCAGTTCTTC	CASSFLGPRLLHDEQFF
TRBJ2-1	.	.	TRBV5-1	TGCGCCAGCAGCTTGGCCGGGACTCTACGGAGTGGTGAGCAGTTCTTC	CASSLAGTLRSGEQFF
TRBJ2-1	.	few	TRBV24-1	TGTGCCACCAGTGATCCAGGGGTAACGCGGGAGAGTAGTTCCTACAATGAGCAGTTCTTC	CATSDPGVTRESSSYNEQFF
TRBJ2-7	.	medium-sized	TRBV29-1	TGCAGCTTCATCGGACTTCCCGTGAGGGGAGAGCAGTACTTC	CSFIGLPVRGEQYF
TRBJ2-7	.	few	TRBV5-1	TGCGCCAGCAGCTTGTCCGGCCTTCTTCCCTACGAGCAGTACTTC	CASSLSGLLPYEQYF
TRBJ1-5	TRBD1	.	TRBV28	TGTGCCAGCAGTACAGGGGGCAATCAGCCCCAGCATTTT	CASSTGGNQPQHF
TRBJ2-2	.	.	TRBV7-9	TGTGCCAGCAGTTGGGACTCCGGGGAGCTGTTTTTT	CASSWDSGELFF
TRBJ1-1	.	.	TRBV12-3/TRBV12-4	TGTGCCAGCAGCCCCTGGCAGGGGAAGAACACTGAAGCTTTCTTT	CASSPWQGKNTEAFF
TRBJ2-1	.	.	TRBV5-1	TGCGCCAGCAGCCCTCTTCGGAGTTTAAACAATGAGCAGTTCTTC	CASSPLRSLNNEQFF
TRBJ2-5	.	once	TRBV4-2	TGTGCCAGCAGCCAGGCCGCCCTAGAAATAGAGACCCAGTACTTC	CASSQAALEIETQYF
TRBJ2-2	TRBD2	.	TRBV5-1	TGCGCCAGCAGCCGGGGGGTCGATCGGACCGGGGAGCTGTTTTTT	CASSRGVDRTGELFF
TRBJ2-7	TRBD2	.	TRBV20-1	TGCAGTGCTGGATCCCGACTAGCGGGAGGAGGGTACGAGCAGTACTTC	CSAGSRLAGGGYEQYF
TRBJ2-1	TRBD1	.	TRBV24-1	TGTGCCACCAGTGATGGGGGGACAGGGGGGAATGAGCAGTTCTTC	CATSDGGTGGNEQFF
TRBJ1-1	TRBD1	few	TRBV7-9	TGTGCCAGCAGCCTGGACAGGGGCACGAACACTGAAGCTTTCTTT	CASSLDRGTNTEAFF
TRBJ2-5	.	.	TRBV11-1	TGTGCCAGCAGCTTGTCTAGTGAGGAGACCCAGTACTTC	CASSLSSEETQYF
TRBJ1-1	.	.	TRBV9	TGTGCCAGCAGCGTAGACGCGGGGATCACTGAAGCTTTCTTT	CASSVDAGITEAFF
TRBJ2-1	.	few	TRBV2	TGTGCCAGCACCATCGGAGGGCCATCCTACAATGAGCAGTTCTTC	CASTIGGPSYNEQFF
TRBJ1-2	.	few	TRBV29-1	TGCAGCGTTGATCGTTCGGGGGGAGCCTATGGCTACACCTTC	CSVDRSGGAYGYTF
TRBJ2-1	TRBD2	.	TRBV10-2	TGCGCCAGCGTGCGGACTAGCCGTAACAATGAGCAGTTCTTC	CASVRTSRNNEQFF
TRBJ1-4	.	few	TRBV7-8	TGTGCCAGCAGCTTGACGGGCGATGCAACTAATGAAAAACTGTTTTTT	CASSLTGDATNEKLFF
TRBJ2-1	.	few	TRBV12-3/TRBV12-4	TGTGCCAGCAGTTACAACCTCATAGCGGACTCGGGGAATGAGCAGTTCTTC	CASSYNLIADSGNEQFF
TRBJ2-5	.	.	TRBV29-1	TGCAGCGTTGTTGGCCCCGGGACCCAGTACTTC	CSVVGPGTQYF
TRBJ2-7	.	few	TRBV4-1	TGCGCCAGCAGCCAAGATCCCGGATGGTACGAGCAGTACTTC	CASSQDPGWYEQYF